This T cell receptor (beta chain) was sequenced in a study of vaccination effects on CD4 cells after COVID-19. The junction had 5 bases not matched to a gene; V was cut back by 1 base and J by 4 bases. The germline CDR1 and CDR2 sequences are SGHRS and YFSETQ. This CDR3 has 16 residues. Concerning this clone: The antigen remains unidentified.

The repertoire was sequenced with immunoSEQ multiplex PCR; TCRdb's copy has only in-frame clones and lacks some. Of approximately 70,000 clones listed, approximately 82% are singletons. CD4+ T cells specific for antigen were expanded with viral peptide pools by the ViraFEST assay before sequencing. The authors isolated CD4+ T cells after roughly 10 days of culture. Every participant took two doses of the BNT162b2 or mRNA-1273 vaccine. Both day 3 and day 7 saw half the medium replaced with IL-2 medium. Sequenced material: CD4+ T cells from PBMCs cultured with HCoV-229E spike peptides, taken after COVID-19 vaccination. The clonotype was recovered from a human donor who received a COVID-19 vaccine. The V and J genes are TRBV5-1 and TRBJ2-2; 9 positions agree with TRBD1. CDR3 sequence: CASSLLRTGVTGELFF. In nucleotides, the CDR3 is TGCGCCAGCAGCTTGTTGCGGACAGGGGTCACCGGGGAGCTGTTTTTT. The whole variable domain, remainder taken from reference TRBV5-1 and TRBJ2-2, is KAGVTQTPRYLIKTRGQQVTLSCSPISGHRSVSWYQQTPGQGLQFLFEYFSETQRNKGNFPGRFSGRQFSNSRSEMNVSTLELGDSALYLCASSLLRTGVTGELFFGEGSRLTVL.